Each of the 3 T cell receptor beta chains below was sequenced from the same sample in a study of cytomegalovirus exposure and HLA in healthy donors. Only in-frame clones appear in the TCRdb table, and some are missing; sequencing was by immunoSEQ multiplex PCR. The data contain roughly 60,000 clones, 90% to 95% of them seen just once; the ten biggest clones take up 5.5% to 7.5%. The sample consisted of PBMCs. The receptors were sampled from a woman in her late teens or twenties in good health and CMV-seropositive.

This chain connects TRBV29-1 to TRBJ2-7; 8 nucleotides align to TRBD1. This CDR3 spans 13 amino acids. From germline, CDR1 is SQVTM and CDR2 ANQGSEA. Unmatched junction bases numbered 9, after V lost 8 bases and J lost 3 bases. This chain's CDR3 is CSLPGQGVYEQYF. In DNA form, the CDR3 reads TGCAGCCTCCCTGGACAGGGAGTCTACGAGCAGTACTTC.

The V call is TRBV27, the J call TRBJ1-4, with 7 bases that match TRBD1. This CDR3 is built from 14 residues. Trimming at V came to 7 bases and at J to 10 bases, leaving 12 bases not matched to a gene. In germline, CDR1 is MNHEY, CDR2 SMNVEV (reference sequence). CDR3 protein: CASKRTGLEGKLFF. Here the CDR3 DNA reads TGTGCCAGCAAAAGGACAGGCCTGGAGGGAAAACTGTTTTTT.

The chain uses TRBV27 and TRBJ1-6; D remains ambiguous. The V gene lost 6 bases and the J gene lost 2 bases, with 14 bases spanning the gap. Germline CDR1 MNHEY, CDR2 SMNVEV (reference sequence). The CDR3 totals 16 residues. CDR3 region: CASRRTGRPYNSPLHF. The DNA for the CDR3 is TGTGCCAGCAGGCGGACGGGGAGGCCCTATAATTCACCCCTCCACTTT.